One and the same sample provided the 19 T cell receptor beta chains below, sequenced in a study of human T cells and chemical hapten exposure. Noted time point: patch test 1, 2 weeks after DPC sensitization. The sample's treatment: therapeutic diphenylcyclopropenone sensitization with weekly scalp DPC. TCRdb reprocessed the RACE reads via MiXCR and lists one record per CDR3 protein. This sample has about 80,000 distinct CDR3 sequences, with about a tenth found just once. The specimen was whole blood, collected in connection with sensitization to the hapten diphenylcyclopropenone (DPC). Source of these receptors: a woman in her forties or fifties with alopecia areata. Some clones in this sample may be carry-over from other donors' samples.

The chain employs TRBV10-2 and TRBJ1-1; possibly TRBD1 for D (5 bases). V lost 3 bases to trimming and J lost 6 bases, with 14 bases between them. Germline assignment: CDR1 WSHSY and CDR2 SAAADI. The CDR3 loop spans 14 amino acids. The CDR3 coding sequence is TGCGCCAGCAGTGACTGGGGCGTAGGGTCTGAAGCTTTCTTT. Its protein product is CASSDWGVGSEAFF.

This sequence joins TRBV3-1 and TRBJ1-1; D possibly corresponds to TRBD1 (5 bases). CDR3 length equals 13 residues. CDR1 LGHDT and CDR2 YNNKEL come from the germline V gene (reference sequence). V shed 3 bases and J shed 6 bases, with 11 bases lying between them. CDR3 nucleotide sequence: TGTGCCAGCAGCCAGCTGGGGCTCCCTGAAGCTTTCTTT. Translation: CASSQLGLPEAFF.

The chain joins TRBV12-3 or TRBV12-4 to TRBJ2-3, with D possibly matching TRBD1 (5 bases). V lost 6 bases, J lost 3 bases, and 16 bases lay in between. This CDR3 is built from 15 residues. CDR3 nucleotide sequence: TGTGCCAGCAGACCCCAGAGACAGTGGACAGATACGCAGTATTTT. This codes for CASRPQRQWTDTQYF.

This clonotype was observed at least ten times. V is TRBV7-8 and J is TRBJ2-7; D gene uncertain. V lost 5 bases, J lost 2 bases, and 7 bases lay in between. The CDR3 consists of 12 residues. Germline CDR1 and CDR2: SGHVS and FQNEAQ. In nucleotides, the CDR3 is TGTGCCAGCAGCATCGGAGCCTACGAGCAGTACTTC. It yields the protein CASSIGAYEQYF.

This clonotype was picked up a small number of times. The V call is TRBV18, the J call TRBJ1-1; D perhaps matches TRBD1 (5 bases). The V and J ends lost 3 bases and 6 bases respectively, with 8 bases between them. Germline CDR1 KGHSH, CDR2 LQKENI. There are 12 residues in the CDR3. This CDR3 reads CASSPDRPEAFF. The CDR3 DNA is TGTGCCAGCTCACCTGACAGACCTGAAGCTTTCTTT.

This clonotype has just a few counts. The J gene is TRBJ1-4, the V gene TRBV2; D remains unclear. Trimming pared 7 bases from V and 5 bases from J, leaving 14 bases between. The CDR3 covers 14 residues. The germline gives CDR1 SNHLY, CDR2 FYNNEI. The CDR3 sequence is CASKPGRLNEKLFF. CDR3 DNA: TGTGCCAGCAAACCCGGGAGGCTGAATGAAAAACTGTTTTTT.

V gene TRBV7-9 combines with J gene TRBJ2-4, with D possibly being TRBD1 (5 bases). CDR3 length: 12 amino acids. Trimming cost V 5 bases and J 9 bases, with 11 bases left between them. Germline-derived CDR1 and CDR2 are SEHNR and FQNEAQ (reference sequence). The CDR3 region is CASSQGAAIQYF. The CDR3, as DNA: TGTGCCAGCAGCCAGGGTGCAGCCATTCAGTACTTC.

This clonotype has just a few counts. This sequence joins TRBV18 and TRBJ1-1, with D uncertain. V dropped 2 bases and J dropped 6 bases, with 13 bases sitting between them. Germline assignment: CDR1 KGHSH and CDR2 LQKENI. CDR3 length: 14 residues. CDR3 amino acids: CASSPEPGRPEAFF. CDR3 DNA: TGTGCCAGCTCACCAGAGCCCGGGCGCCCTGAAGCTTTCTTT. The full variable domain, in which reference TRBV18 and TRBJ1-1 provide the parts outside the CDR3, is NAGVMQNPRHLVRRRGQEARLRCSPMKGHSHVYWYRQLPEEGLKFMVYLQKENIIDESGMPKERFSAEFPKEGPSILRIQQVVRGDSAAYFCASSPEPGRPEAFFGQGTRLTVV.

This clonotype was seen more than once but under ten times. The V and J genes are TRBV7-3 and TRBJ2-3; 8 nucleotides line up with TRBD1. Trimming cost V 3 bases and J 4 bases; bases outside gene matches: 3. The CDR3 is made up of 14 amino acids. CDR1 is SGHTA, CDR2 FQGTGA, per germline. CDR3 amino acids: CASSLDRAADTQYF. CDR3 nucleotide sequence: TGTGCCAGCAGCTTGGACAGGGCGGCAGATACGCAGTATTTT.

J is TRBJ1-1 and V is TRBV4-2; unclear D gene. The ends were cut back, 3 bases at V and 4 bases at J, with 12 bases in the middle. The V gene's germline CDR1 is LGHNA and CDR2 YNFKEQ. The CDR3 spans 14 residues. CDR3 loop: CASSHLRERTEAFF. The CDR3 DNA follows: TGTGCCAGCAGCCACCTCCGGGAGCGCACTGAAGCTTTCTTT.

This clonotype was counted at least ten times. This chain connects TRBV7-2 to TRBJ2-3; unclear D gene. Germline CDR1 reads SGHTA; CDR2 reads FQGNSA. The CDR3 extends over 14 amino acids. V was clipped by 0 bases and J by 0 bases, with 4 bases between them. Here the CDR3 reads CASSLAPSTDTQYF. DNA of the CDR3: TGTGCCAGCAGCTTAGCGCCTAGCACAGATACGCAGTATTTT. The variable domain in full, completed from reference TRBV7-2 and TRBJ2-3, reads GAGVSQSPSNKVTEKGKDVELRCDPISGHTALYWYRQSLGQGLEFLIYFQGNSAPDKSGLPSDRFSAERTGGSVSTLTIQRTQQEDSAVYLCASSLAPSTDTQYFGPGTRLTVL.

The table lists this clonotype with a few counts. The V and J genes are TRBV3-1 and TRBJ1-3, with D unclear. V gave up 0 bases and J gave up 5 bases, with 11 bases separating them. The CDR3 totals 15 residues. The germline V gene encodes CDR1 LGHDT and CDR2 YNNKEL (reference sequence). The CDR3 coding sequence is TGTGCCAGCAGCCAAGAGGCCGGGGTACGAAACACCATATATTTT. Amino acid sequence: CASSQEAGVRNTIYF.

This clonotype was found many times. The V call is TRBV4-2, the J call TRBJ1-6, with unresolved D. The CDR3 is made up of 15 amino acids. The V and J ends lost 0 bases and 6 bases respectively, with 9 bases between them. In germline, CDR1 is LGHNA, CDR2 YNFKEQ. CDR3 protein: CASSQDAGSNSPLHF. DNA of the CDR3: TGTGCCAGCAGCCAAGATGCGGGGAGTAATTCACCCCTCCACTTT.

J is TRBJ2-5 and V is TRBV28; D tentatively reads TRBD1 or TRBD2 (5 bases each). With 4 bases removed from V and 7 bases from J, the gap between germline ends came to 7 bases. This CDR3 is built from 11 residues. Per the germline V gene, CDR1 is MDHEN and CDR2 is SYDVKM. This CDR3 reads CASSSGGTQYF. The CDR3 DNA reads TGTGCCAGCAGTTCTGGGGGGACCCAGTACTTC.

This clonotype was observed a few times. The chain joins TRBV7-6 to TRBJ2-1; 9 bases are shared with TRBD2. CDR3 length: 15 amino acids. Germline V gene data show CDR1 as SGHVS and CDR2 as FNYEAQ. With V trimmed by 3 bases and J by 9 bases, 9 bases remained unmatched. CDR3 sequence: CASSFQASGIGEQFF. DNA of the CDR3: TGTGCCAGCAGCTTTCAGGCTAGCGGGATCGGTGAGCAGTTCTTC.

The gene calls are TRBV6-5 and TRBJ2-7; D gene unclear. V was shortened by 0 bases and J by 0 bases, with 9 bases between the two germline ends. This CDR3 comprises 15 residues. Germline V CDR1 and CDR2: MNHEY, SVGAGI. The CDR3: CASSYSTASSYEQYF. The CDR3 DNA is TGTGCCAGCAGTTACTCGACGGCGAGCTCCTACGAGCAGTACTTC.

This chain connects TRBV20-1 to TRBJ2-1, with 11 bases lining up with TRBD2. The CDR3 runs to 14 residues. Per germline, CDR1 DFQATT and CDR2 SNEGSKA (reference sequence). Trimming removed 1 base from V and 10 bases from J; junction bases left unmatched: 6. DNA of the CDR3: TGCAGTGCTAGAGTTAGCGGGAGGGCCGGGGAGCAGTTCTTC. It encodes CSARVSGRAGEQFF.

This clonotype has just a few counts. The genes are TRBV7-9 and TRBJ2-2; the D is unclear. CDR3 length equals 14 residues. Germline lookup yields CDR1 SEHNR and CDR2 FQNEAQ (reference sequence). V lost 0 bases, J lost 2 bases, and 4 bases lay in between. The CDR3 bases are TGTGCCAGCAGCTTAGCAAGTAACACCGGGGAGCTGTTTTTT. Translated, it gives CASSLASNTGELFF.

Ten or more counts support this clonotype. The chain couples TRBV19 to TRBJ1-5; perhaps TRBD1 as D (5 bases). CDR1 is LNHDA, CDR2 SQIVND, per germline (reference sequence). Trimming removed 7 bases from V and 1 base from J, with 14 bases in between. The CDR3 loop spans 15 amino acids. DNA of the CDR3: TGTGCCAGTACCAATATATGGGGGAGCAATCAGCCCCAGCATTTT. Its translation: CASTNIWGSNQPQHF. Based on the CDR3 plus reference TRBV19 and TRBJ1-5, the full variable domain is DGGITQSPKYLFRKEGQNVTLSCEQNLNHDAMYWYRQDPGQGLRLIYYSQIVNDFQKGDIAEGYSVSREKKESFPLTVTSAQKNPTAFYLCASTNIWGSNQPQHFGDGTRLSIL.